These 20 T cell receptor beta chains share one sample of origin, sequenced in a study of radiotherapy plus CTLA-4 blockade in lung cancer. Sequencing was performed with immunoSEQ multiplex PCR; in TCRdb, only in-frame clones are kept and a portion is missing. The sample has approximately 33,000 clones; 60% to 80% are singletons. Sequencing used peripheral blood, obtained from a patient treated with radiotherapy plus ipilimumab. The receptors were sampled from a human donor with non-small cell lung cancer who had stable disease on radiotherapy plus ipilimumab.

The chain employs TRBV11-2 and TRBJ1-5; D is unclear. Germline lookup yields CDR1 SGHAT and CDR2 FQNNGV. The V gene lost 2 bases and the J gene lost 5 bases, with 7 bases spanning the gap. The CDR3 is 13 residues long. The CDR3 DNA is TGTGCCAGCAGCTTAACAGAATATCAGCCCCAGCATTTT. It is translated as CASSLTEYQPQHF.

The genes are TRBV28 and TRBJ1-5; D gene ambiguous. The CDR3 has 17 residues. Germline V gene data show CDR1 as MDHEN and CDR2 as SYDVKM. V was cut by 2 bases and J by 2 bases, with 16 bases left in between. CDR3 in amino acids: CASSLVEGLYGNQPQHF. Written as DNA, the CDR3 is TGTGCCAGCAGTTTAGTCGAGGGTTTGTACGGCAATCAGCCCCAGCATTTT.

The chain uses TRBV7-2 and TRBJ2-2, with a weak D call TRBD2 (6 bases). V dropped 5 bases and J dropped 4 bases, with 14 bases sitting between them. CDR1 is SGHTA, CDR2 FQGNSA, per germline. This CDR3 spans 15 amino acids. CDR3 residues: CASSQSGLFTGELFF. CDR3 sequence (DNA): TGTGCCAGCAGCCAGTCGGGACTGTTCACCGGGGAGCTGTTTTTT.

Concerning this clone itself: Other DNA sequences of this sample code for an identical CDR3. The V call is TRBV2, the J call TRBJ2-3, with TRBD2 identical over 11 bases. The CDR3 totals 15 residues. V shed 5 bases, J shed 4 bases, and the junction held 5 bases outside the gene matches. CDR1 and CDR2 (germline): SNHLY, FYNNEI. The CDR3 here is CASSLGLAASDTQYF. The CDR3 DNA sequence: TGTGCCAGCAGTTTGGGACTAGCGGCTTCAGATACGCAGTATTTT.

V usage is TRBV28 and J usage is TRBJ1-5; TRBD1 aligns across 7 bases. With 6 bases clipped from V and 4 bases from J, the junction kept 9 bases outside the gene matches. CDR3 length: 15 residues. From germline, CDR1 is MDHEN and CDR2 SYDVKM. CDR3 sequence (DNA): TGTGCCAGCAGCCCCCAGGGGGTCGTGAATCAGCCCCAGCATTTT. Its protein product is CASSPQGVVNQPQHF. Using reference TRBV28 and TRBJ1-5 for the parts outside the CDR3, the full variable domain is DVKVTQSSRYLVKRTGEKVFLECVQDMDHENMFWYRQDPGLGLRLIYFSYDVKMKEKGDIPEGYSVSREKKERFSLILESASTNQTSMYLCASSPQGVVNQPQHFGDGTRLSIL.

V is TRBV7-6 and J is TRBJ1-1, with a possible D match to TRBD1 (6 bases). CDR1 SGHVS and CDR2 FNYEAQ come from the germline V gene. V lost 5 bases and J lost 4, with 11 bases in between. The CDR3 is made up of 13 amino acids. For the CDR3, the DNA is TGTGCCAGCAGCCCAGGGGATGGCACTGAAGCTTTCTTT. Its protein product is CASSPGDGTEAFF.

The V and J genes are TRBV9 and TRBJ2-1; no definite D call. The CDR3 runs to 13 residues. The V gene lost 0 bases and the J gene lost 7 bases, with 8 bases spanning the gap. Germline-derived CDR1 and CDR2 are SGDLS and YYNGEE. CDR3 bases: TGTGCCAGCAGCGTAGTAGGTATGAATGAGCAGTTCTTC. Translation: CASSVVGMNEQFF.

The chain recombines TRBV7-2 with TRBJ1-1; D possibly corresponds to TRBD1 (5 bases). Trimming took off 0 bases at V and 3 bases at J, with 14 bases between the two ends. Germline CDR1 SGHTA, CDR2 FQGNSA. The CDR3 is made up of 16 amino acids. CDR3 nucleotide sequence: TGTGCCAGCAGCTTAGCGCTAGGCAGGGTGGACACTGAAGCTTTCTTT. Translating it yields CASSLALGRVDTEAFF. The full variable domain, with the rest looked up from reference TRBV7-2 and TRBJ1-1, is GAGVSQSPSNKVTEKGKDVELRCDPISGHTALYWYRQSLGQGLEFLIYFQGNSAPDKSGLPSDRFSAERTGGSVSTLTIQRTQQEDSAVYLCASSLALGRVDTEAFFGQGTRLTVV.

The CDR3 nucleotides read TGTGCCAGCAGGAAGGACAGGAACTATGGCTACACCTTC. Translation gives CASRKDRNYGYTF. The V and J genes are TRBV2 and TRBJ1-2, with 7 bases matching TRBD1. This CDR3 has 13 residues. From germline, CDR1 is SNHLY and CDR2 FYNNEI. J was trimmed by 2 bases and V by 6 bases; bases with no gene match: 3.

This clone is a singleton in its sample. The chain has TRBV6-1 and TRBJ2-7, with D possibly being TRBD1 or TRBD2 (6 bases each). Germline CDR1 MNHNS, CDR2 SASEGT. The CDR3 runs to 15 residues. The ends were cut back, 0 bases at V and 3 bases at J, with 12 bases in the middle. CDR3 residues: CASSEARGAFYEQYV. The CDR3 DNA sequence: TGTGCCAGCAGTGAAGCTAGGGGGGCGTTCTACGAGCAGTACGTC.

The chain employs TRBV7-2 and TRBJ1-1; 8 bases match TRBD1. This CDR3 region has 13 residues. From germline, CDR1 is SGHTA and CDR2 FQGNSA. The junction had 6 bases not matched to a gene; V was cut back by 5 bases and J by 7 bases. DNA for the CDR3: TGTGCCAGCAGCCGGGACAGGACCTTTGAAGCTTTCTTT. Protein: CASSRDRTFEAFF.

The chain joins TRBV2 to TRBJ1-5; D not certain. With 8 bases removed from V and 0 bases from J, the gap between germline ends came to 11 bases. The length of the CDR3 is 14 residues. CDR1 is SNHLY, CDR2 FYNNEI, per germline. Here the CDR3 reads CASEGLYSNQPQHF. CDR3 nucleotides: TGTGCCAGCGAGGGTCTATATAGCAATCAGCCCCAGCATTTT.

The genes are TRBV27 and TRBJ1-5; D is uncertain. The CDR3 spans 13 residues. CDR1 is MNHEY, CDR2 SMNVEV, per germline (reference sequence). Trimming took off 3 bases at V and 5 bases at J, with 8 bases between the two ends. CDR3 nucleotide sequence: TGTGCCAGCAGTTTTTCTCTCTATCAGCCCCAGCATTTT. Amino acids: CASSFSLYQPQHF.

This clone showed up just a few times. The chain has TRBV6-1 and TRBJ1-2; D is perhaps TRBD1 (5 bases). Trimming shortened V by 4 bases and J by 4 bases, and 16 bases separated the two germline ends. CDR1 and CDR2 from the germline V gene are MNHNS and SASEGT. The CDR3 length is 15 residues. The CDR3 DNA follows: TGTGCCAGCAGTGCAAGCAGGGTAGGGGTCTATGGCTACACCTTC. Protein sequence: CASSASRVGVYGYTF.

The rearrangement links TRBV28 to TRBJ1-1, with 7 bases lining up with TRBD1. Germline loops: CDR1 MDHEN, CDR2 SYDVKM. This CDR3 is 12 amino acids long. After removal of 6 bases from V and 7 bases from J, the junction contained 5 bases not matched to a gene. CDR3 residues: CASSSGTVEAFF. The CDR3 nucleotides are TGTGCCAGCAGCTCCGGGACAGTTGAAGCTTTCTTT.

The V gene is TRBV10-3, the J gene TRBJ2-3; the D is unclear. The CDR3 runs to 12 residues. Germline loops: CDR1 ENHRY, CDR2 SYGVKD. Deletions cut 8 bases from V and 0 bases from J, with 6 bases between. The CDR3 coding sequence is TGTGCCATCTCACATAGCACAGATACGCAGTATTTT. Protein sequence: CAISHSTDTQYF.

The chain employs TRBV19 and TRBJ1-6; TRBD1 matches 9 bases. After removal of 6 bases from V and 7 bases from J, the junction contained 4 bases not matched to a gene. This CDR3 is built from 14 residues. Germline-derived CDR1 and CDR2 are LNHDA and SQIVND (reference sequence). The CDR3 protein is CASSVGQGNSPLHF. CDR3 DNA sequence: TGTGCCAGTAGCGTCGGACAGGGGAATTCACCCCTCCACTTT.

This clone was seen a few times. CDR3 in amino acids: CASSLQQGVGNTIYF. CDR3 bases: TGTGCCAGCAGTTTACAACAGGGGGTAGGAAACACCATATATTTT. J is TRBJ1-3 and V is TRBV28, with 8 bases aligning to TRBD1. Germline CDR1 MDHEN, CDR2 SYDVKM. This CDR3 is 15 amino acids long. V trimming: 2 bases; J trimming: 4 bases; junction bases outside the gene matches: 4. The full variable domain, with the rest looked up from reference TRBV28 and TRBJ1-3, is DVKVTQSSRYLVKRTGEKVFLECVQDMDHENMFWYRQDPGLGLRLIYFSYDVKMKEKGDIPEGYSVSREKKERFSLILESASTNQTSMYLCASSLQQGVGNTIYFGEGSWLTVV.

The chain recombines TRBV10-3 with TRBJ1-3; D is possibly TRBD1 (5 bases). From germline, CDR1 is ENHRY and CDR2 SYGVKD. This CDR3 has 12 amino acids. Deletions cut 11 bases from V and 4 bases from J, with 12 bases between. The CDR3 loop reads CALQGGGNTIYF. The CDR3 DNA reads as TGTGCCCTGCAGGGAGGAGGAAACACCATATATTTT.

This sequence joins TRBV29-1 and TRBJ1-1; 7 bases are a match to TRBD1. This CDR3 region has 14 residues. Germline V gene sequence: CDR1 SQVTM, CDR2 ANQGSEA. V shed 5 bases, J shed 3 bases, and the junction held 9 bases outside the gene matches. The CDR3 nucleotides read TGCAGCGTTAGGGTGAGGGGGCAAGACACTGAAGCTTTCTTT. Protein: CSVRVRGQDTEAFF.